These T cell receptor beta chains were read from a single sample in a study of blood T cell repertoires in COVID-19. Profiled with immunoSEQ multiplex PCR; TCRdb holds only in-frame clones, not every one. The table shows about 76,000 clones, with about 88% occurring only once. Sequenced input: peripheral blood. These receptors were taken from a man aged 55-75 years with COVID-19, enrolled during active disease. The CDR3 runs from the conserved cysteine through the conserved F or W. A D gene is named only where the DNA matches it firmly. Expanded clones are given a class, and other clones once, few, many or no size at all.

TRBV30	TRBJ1-1	-	TRBD1	TGTGCCTGGAAACAGGGGCCGGACACTGAAGCTTTCTTT	CAWKQGPDTEAFF
TRBV27	TRBJ2-5	once	-	TGTGCCAGCAGTTCACAAGAGACCCAGTACTTC	CASSSQETQYF
TRBV12-3/TRBV12-4	TRBJ1-1	-	-	TGTGCCAGCAGCCCCCAGGTGAACACTGAAGCTTTCTTT	CASSPQVNTEAFF
TRBV6-4	TRBJ1-2	once	-	TGTGCCAGCAGCCCCAACGGGGAGGGGTTTGGCTACACCTTC	CASSPNGEGFGYTF
TRBV5-1	TRBJ2-5	-	-	TGCGCCAGCGGCCATCAAGAGACCCAGTACTTC	CASGHQETQYF
TRBV6-5	TRBJ2-7	-	-	TGTGCCAGCAGTTACAATGCGGGCAGATATGACGAGCAGTACTTC	CASSYNAGRYDEQYF
TRBV30	TRBJ2-5	once	-	TGTGCCTGGAGTGTACAGGGAGAGACCCAGTACTTC	CAWSVQGETQYF
TRBV11-3	TRBJ2-1	few	TRBD2	TGTGCCAGCAGCTCGCAGCCCACTAGCGGGTACAATGAGCAGTTCTTC	CASSSQPTSGYNEQFF
TRBV29-1	TRBJ1-4	-	TRBD1	TGCAGCGTTGGGACAGGGATTAATGAAAAACTGTTTTTT	CSVGTGINEKLFF
TRBV11-3	TRBJ2-1	-	-	TGTGCCAGCAGCTTGGGGAGGGGGAATGAGCAGTTCTTC	CASSLGRGNEQFF
TRBV2	TRBJ2-5	-	TRBD1	TGTGCCAGCAGGGCTCCTAGGGACAGTGTTCGAGAGACCCAGTACTTC	CASRAPRDSVRETQYF
TRBV2	TRBJ2-1	-	TRBD2	TGTGCCAGCAGTCAGGGACTAGCCTACAATGAGCAGTTCTTC	CASSQGLAYNEQFF
TRBV29-1	TRBJ2-1	-	-	TGCAGCCTTTTTATTGGTCCCGGGCAGTTCTTC	CSLFIGPGQFF
TRBV11-2	TRBJ1-1	-	-	TGTGCCAGCAGCCCCACTTTTGAAGCTTTCTTT	CASSPTFEAFF
TRBV5-4	TRBJ1-4	-	TRBD1	TGTGCCAGCAGCTCGGATCCGGGACAGGGTAGCGAAAAACTGTTTTTT	CASSSDPGQGSEKLFF
TRBV6-6	TRBJ2-3	-	-	TGTGCCAGCAGTTCTTCCCTTTTTCGCACAGATACGCAGTATTTT	CASSSSLFRTDTQYF
TRBV29-1	TRBJ1-5	-	-	TGCAGCGCTTTACAGGGTAGCCCCAATCAGCCCCAGCATTTT	CSALQGSPNQPQHF
TRBV7-3	TRBJ2-3	-	TRBD2	TGTGCCAGCGCGGGAGGGGGAGATACGCAGTATTTT	CASAGGGDTQYF
TRBV7-9	TRBJ1-6	-	-	TGTGCCAGCAGCTTAGACAGGGATAATTCACCCCTCCACTTT	CASSLDRDNSPLHF
TRBV10-2	TRBJ2-1	-	TRBD2	TGCGCCAGCAGCGCCGGGACTAGCGGATACAATGAGCAGTTCTTC	CASSAGTSGYNEQFF
TRBV21-1	TRBJ1-2	-	-	TGTGCCAGCAGCGAAATGACAGGGGCGAACTATGGCTACACCTTC	CASSEMTGANYGYTF
TRBV21-1	TRBJ1-5	once	-	TGTGCCAGCAGCGGAGTAGGGACAGGTGAACGACAGCCCCAGCATTTT	CASSGVGTGERQPQHF
TRBV5-4	TRBJ2-5	-	TRBD2	TGTGCCAGCAGCCGGCCTAGCGGGCCCTCCCAAGAGACCCAGTACTTC	CASSRPSGPSQETQYF
TRBV19	TRBJ1-6	-	-	TGTGCCAGTAGCCCCTTCCAGGGACGCGGGATGATTTCACCCCTCCACTTT	CASSPFQGRGMISPLHF
TRBV18	TRBJ2-7	-	TRBD2	TGTGCCAGCTCTCCATATCCGGGACTAGTCGGGTACGAGCAGTACTTC	CASSPYPGLVGYEQYF
TRBV16	TRBJ1-1	-	-	TGTGCCAGCAGCCAACAGAAGAACACTGAAGCTTTCTTT	CASSQQKNTEAFF
TRBV3-1/TRBV3-2	TRBJ2-3	-	-	TGTGCCAGCAGCCAAGGTTTTCTAGTAGCAGATACGCAGTATTTT	CASSQGFLVADTQYF
TRBV19	TRBJ1-1	-	-	TGTGCCAGTAGGGAACCAACTCAGGGGAAAAACACTGAAGCTTTCTTT	CASREPTQGKNTEAFF
TRBV5-6	TRBJ2-3	-	-	TGTGCCAGCAGCTTGTTAGGGTTCGGGGCAGATACGCAGTATTTT	CASSLLGFGADTQYF
TRBV5-4	TRBJ1-4	-	TRBD1	TGTGCCAGCAGCCAACAGGGGGCGCCTTCTAATGAAAAACTGTTTTTT	CASSQQGAPSNEKLFF
TRBV19	TRBJ2-1	-	TRBD2	TGTGCCAGCAGTTACGCAACTAGCGGGGGTTATGAGCAGTTCTTC	CASSYATSGGYEQFF
TRBV5-1	TRBJ1-3	-	-	TGCGCCAGCAGCTTCGTTGGGGGCAGGGGAAACACCATATATTTT	CASSFVGGRGNTIYF
TRBV6-2/TRBV6-3	TRBJ2-7	-	-	TGTGCCAGCAGCACCCGGGGCTACGAGCAGTACTTC	CASSTRGYEQYF
TRBV27	TRBJ1-4	few	-	TGTGCCAGCAGTTTAGGGCCAACTAATGAAAAACTGTTTTTT	CASSLGPTNEKLFF
TRBV7-2	TRBJ1-6	-	-	TGTGCCAGCAGCTTAGCGTGGGCAGGGGACTCACCCCTCCACTTT	CASSLAWAGDSPLHF
TRBV7-7	TRBJ2-1	-	-	TGTGCCAGCAGCCAACCGGAACCGACGGGTTATGAGCAGTTCTTC	CASSQPEPTGYEQFF
TRBV6-1	TRBJ2-5	once	TRBD1	TGTGCCAGCAGTGAACTGACAGGGGTTGGGACCCAGTACTTC	CASSELTGVGTQYF
TRBV19	TRBJ2-1	-	TRBD2	TGTGCCAGTAGTTCACTAGCGGGAGGGCCATACAATGAGCAGTTCTTC	CASSSLAGGPYNEQFF
TRBV11-2	TRBJ1-2	-	-	TGTGCCAGCAGCTCAAACTATGGCTACACCTTC	CASSSNYGYTF
TRBV10-3	TRBJ1-1	-	-	TGTGCCACCCTAACCCGGGGGTCGAACACTGAAGCTTTCTTT	CATLTRGSNTEAFF
TRBV20-1	TRBJ1-6	few	TRBD1	TGCAGTGCTAGTGATTTCCGGGACAGGAATAATTCACCCCTCCACTTT	CSASDFRDRNNSPLHF
TRBV6-5	TRBJ1-6	-	TRBD1	TGTGCCACGCTCCGGGACAGGTTTAGCTCACCCCTCCACTTT	CATLRDRFSSPLHF
TRBV4-1	TRBJ1-4	few	-	TGCGCCAGCAGCCAAGATGGGGGCGGGGGGGGCTGGTATGAAAAACTGTTTTTT	CASSQDGGGGGWYEKLFF
TRBV29-1	TRBJ2-3	-	TRBD2	TGCAGCGTTGAGGGTAGCGGGGGGGTAGGCACAGATACGCAGTATTTT	CSVEGSGGVGTDTQYF
TRBV6-5	TRBJ1-2	-	TRBD1	TGTGCCAGCAGGAGCCTACGAGGGGGCAGCTATGGCTACACCTTC	CASRSLRGGSYGYTF
TRBV5-5	TRBJ1-4	-	-	TGTGCCAGCAGCTTGAGTGAACAGAATGAAAAACTGTTTTTT	CASSLSEQNEKLFF
TRBV6-5	TRBJ1-6	-	-	TGTGCCAGCAGCCCCAGGGCGAGTGATTCACCCCTCCACTTT	CASSPRASDSPLHF
TRBV5-1	TRBJ1-1	-	-	TGCGCCAGCACCTTGGACGGCGGGAACACTGAAGCTTTCTTT	CASTLDGGNTEAFF